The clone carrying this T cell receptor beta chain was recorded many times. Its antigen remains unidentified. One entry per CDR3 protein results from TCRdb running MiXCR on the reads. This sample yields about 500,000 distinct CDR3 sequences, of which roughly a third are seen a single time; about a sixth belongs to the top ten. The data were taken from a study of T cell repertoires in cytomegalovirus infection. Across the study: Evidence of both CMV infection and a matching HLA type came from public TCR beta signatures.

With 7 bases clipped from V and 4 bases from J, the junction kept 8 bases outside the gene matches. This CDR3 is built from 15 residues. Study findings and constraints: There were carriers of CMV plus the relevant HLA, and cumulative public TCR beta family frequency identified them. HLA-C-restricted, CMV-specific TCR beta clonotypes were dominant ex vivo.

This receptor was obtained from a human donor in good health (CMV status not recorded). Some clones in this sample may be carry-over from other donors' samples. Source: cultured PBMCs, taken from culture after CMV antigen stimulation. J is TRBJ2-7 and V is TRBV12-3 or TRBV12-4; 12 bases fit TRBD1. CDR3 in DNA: TGTGCCAGCACCCCCAAGGGACAGGGGGCATACGAGCAGTACTTC. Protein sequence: CASTPKGQGAYEQYF.